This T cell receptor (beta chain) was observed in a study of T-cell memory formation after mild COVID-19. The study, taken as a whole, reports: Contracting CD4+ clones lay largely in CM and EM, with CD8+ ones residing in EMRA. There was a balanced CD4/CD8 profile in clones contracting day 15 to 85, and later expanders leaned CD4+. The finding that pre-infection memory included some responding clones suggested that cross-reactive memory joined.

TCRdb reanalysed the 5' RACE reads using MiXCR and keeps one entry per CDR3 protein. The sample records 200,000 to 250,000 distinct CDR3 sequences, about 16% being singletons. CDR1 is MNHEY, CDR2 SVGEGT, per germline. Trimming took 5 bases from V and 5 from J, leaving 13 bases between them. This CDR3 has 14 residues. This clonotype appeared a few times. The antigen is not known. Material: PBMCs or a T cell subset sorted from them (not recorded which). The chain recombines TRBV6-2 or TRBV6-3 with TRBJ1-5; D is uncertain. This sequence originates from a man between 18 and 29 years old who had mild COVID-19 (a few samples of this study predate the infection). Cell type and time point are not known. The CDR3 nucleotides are TGTGCCAGCAGTCCCGACCGGGATTATCAGCCCCAGCATTTT. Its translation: CASSPDRDYQPQHF.